The 21 T cell receptor beta chains given below trace back to one sample, sequenced in a study of blood T cell repertoires in COVID-19. The data were produced by immunoSEQ multiplex PCR, yet TCRdb's version contains in-frame clones alone and is incomplete. The sample shows about 130,000 clones, more than 70% of them seen only once. The source material was peripheral blood. Source of these receptors: a man aged 65 to 85 with acute or convalescent COVID-19.

The chain employs TRBV21-1 and TRBJ1-5; the table's D call, TRBD1, was not checked against the DNA. TRBV21-1 is termed a pseudogene. This CDR3 is 10 amino acids long. CDR3 DNA sequence: TGTTTGGCTTCCAATCAGCCCCAGCATTTT. Protein: CLASNQPQHF.

The chain uses TRBV6-2 or TRBV6-3 and TRBJ2-7; D may be TRBD2 (5 bases). This CDR3 has 12 amino acids. Germline CDR1 MNHEY, CDR2 SVGEGT. The V end lost 5 bases, the J end lost 0 bases, and 5 bases lay between the germline ends. The CDR3 DNA reads as TGTGCCAGCAGTCGGGACTCCTACGAGCAGTACTTC. This codes for CASSRDSYEQYF.

The CDR3: CASKEDRGLTGELFF. The CDR3 DNA reads TGTGCCAGCAAGGAGGACAGGGGCCTTACCGGGGAGCTGTTTTTT. The chain employs TRBV6-5 and TRBJ2-2; 9 nucleotides agree with TRBD1. The length of the CDR3 is 15 residues. The germline CDR1 and CDR2 sequences are MNHEY and SVGAGI. V lost 7 bases and J lost 5; bases outside the gene matches: 8.

This chain joins TRBV6-1 and TRBJ2-1, with 7 positions matching TRBD2. Germline CDR1 and CDR2: MNHNS and SASEGT. The CDR3 loop spans 14 amino acids. Trimming at V came to 2 bases and at J to 6 bases, leaving 4 bases not matched to a gene. CDR3 sequence reads: CASSEWDYANEQFF. The CDR3 coding sequence is TGTGCCAGCAGTGAATGGGACTACGCCAATGAGCAGTTCTTC.

The rearrangement uses TRBV5-1 and TRBJ2-1, with 7 bases that match TRBD2. The germline CDR1 and CDR2 sequences are SGHRS and YFSETQ. V trimming: 7 bases; J trimming: 5 bases; junction bases outside the gene matches: 6. The CDR3 covers 13 residues. The DNA of the CDR3 is TGCGCCAGCCAGCGGGGAACGGACAATGAGCAGTTCTTC. The encoded protein is CASQRGTDNEQFF. Full variable domain (rest looked up from reference TRBV5-1 and TRBJ2-1): KAGVTQTPRYLIKTRGQQVTLSCSPISGHRSVSWYQQTPGQGLQFLFEYFSETQRNKGNFPGRFSGRQFSNSRSEMNVSTLELGDSALYLCASQRGTDNEQFFGPGTRLTVL.

The chain employs TRBV5-6 and TRBJ2-3, with 7 bases identical to TRBD1. The germline V gene encodes CDR1 SGHDT and CDR2 YYEEEE. V gave up 2 bases and J gave up 6 bases; unmatched junction bases: 9. There are 15 residues in the CDR3. CDR3 nucleotide sequence: TGTGCCAGCAGCTTTAGGCAGGGGGTAGGTGATACGCAGTATTTT. Protein sequence: CASSFRQGVGDTQYF.

V gene TRBV9 combines with J gene TRBJ1-1; D gene uncertain. V lost 0 bases, J lost 3 bases, and 6 bases lay in between. CDR1 and CDR2 (germline): SGDLS, YYNGEE. This CDR3 is built from 13 residues. The CDR3 reads CASSVEQYTEAFF. CDR3 bases: TGTGCCAGCAGCGTAGAACAGTACACTGAAGCTTTCTTT. Combining the CDR3 with reference TRBV9 and TRBJ1-1 gives the whole variable domain DSGVTQTPKHLITATGQRVTLRCSPRSGDLSVYWYQQSLDQGLQFLIQYYNGEERAKGNILERFSAQQFPDLHSELNLSSLELGDSALYFCASSVEQYTEAFFGQGTRLTVV.

The rearrangement joins TRBV3-1 (or the pseudogene TRBV3-2) to TRBJ2-7; D is ambiguous. CDR1 and CDR2 from the germline V gene are LGHDT and YNNKEL (reference sequence). V lost 3 bases, J lost 3 bases, and 9 bases lay in between. The CDR3 totals 13 residues. CDR3 sequence reads: CASSQWPNYEQYF. The DNA of the CDR3 is TGTGCCAGCAGCCAGTGGCCGAACTACGAGCAGTACTTC.

The chain couples TRBV3-1 (or the pseudogene TRBV3-2) to TRBJ2-7; D not certain. The ends were cut back, 4 bases at V and 5 bases at J, with 9 bases in the middle. Germline lookup yields CDR1 LGHDT and CDR2 YNNKEL (reference sequence). The CDR3 length is 12 residues. The DNA of the CDR3 is TGTGCCAGCAGCCTGCGGAAGAACGAGCAGTACTTC. Amino acid sequence: CASSLRKNEQYF.

V usage is TRBV7-9 and J usage is TRBJ1-3; 7 bases align to TRBD1. The CDR3 length is 16 residues. Germline CDR1 is SEHNR and CDR2 is FQNEAQ (reference sequence). Germline trimming cut 3 bases from V and 4 bases from J; bases unmatched to any gene: 9. The CDR3, as DNA: TGTGCCAGCAGCTTGGACAGGTGGGGATCCGGAAACACCATATATTTT. It encodes CASSLDRWGSGNTIYF.

The rearrangement links TRBV15 to TRBJ1-1, with D unclear. The CDR3 runs 17 residues. The V gene lost 0 bases and the J gene lost 1 base, with 15 bases spanning the gap. CDR1 and CDR2 (germline): LNHNV, YYDKDF (reference sequence). CDR3 nucleotides: TGTGCCACCAGCAGAGACCCCGCGGGTTCATGGAACACTGAAGCTTTCTTT. Translation: CATSRDPAGSWNTEAFF.

This clone was found once. V gene TRBV15 combines with J gene TRBJ1-6; D not resolved. The germline V gene encodes CDR1 LNHNV and CDR2 YYDKDF (reference sequence). V gave up 0 bases and J gave up 9 bases, with 12 bases separating them. The CDR3 is 15 residues long. The DNA of the CDR3 is TGTGCCACCAGCAGAGATCCAGGAGGTCCTTCACCCCTCCACTTT. Amino acids: CATSRDPGGPSPLHF. Drawing the rest from reference TRBV15 and TRBJ1-6, the complete variable domain is DAMVIQNPRYQVTQFGKPVTLSCSQTLNHNVMYWYQQKSSQAPKLLFHYYDKDFNNEADTPDNFQSRRPNTSFCFLDIRSPGLGDTAMYLCATSRDPGGPSPLHFGNGTRLTVT.

The rearrangement joins TRBV5-6 to TRBJ2-3; maybe TRBD2 (5 bases). The germline V gene has CDR1 SGHDT and CDR2 YYEEEE. V lost 0 bases and J 4 bases, leaving 6 bases between the germline ends. The CDR3 loop spans 13 amino acids. CDR3 coding DNA: TGTGCCAGCAGCTTGGCCGGGGCAGATACGCAGTATTTT. This encodes CASSLAGADTQYF.

The chain couples TRBV29-1 to TRBJ1-3; TRBD1 aligns across 8 bases. Germline V gives CDR1 SQVTM, CDR2 ANQGSEA. CDR3 length equals 15 residues. V was pared by 7 bases and J by 4 bases, with 12 bases of the junction left unmatched. CDR3 in amino acids: CSAVSQGASGNTIYF. CDR3 nucleotide sequence: TGCAGCGCCGTATCGCAGGGGGCATCCGGAAACACCATATATTTT.

This chain links TRBV27 with TRBJ2-3; TRBD1 is a possible D gene (6 bases). The germline V gene has CDR1 MNHEY and CDR2 SMNVEV (reference sequence). The ends were cut back, 3 bases at V and 0 bases at J, with 10 bases in the middle. The CDR3 is 15 amino acids. CDR3 coding DNA: TGTGCCAGCAGTTTCCTGGGACATAGCACAGATACGCAGTATTTT. Translating gives CASSFLGHSTDTQYF.

The chain couples TRBV12-3 or TRBV12-4 to TRBJ2-6; D remains ambiguous. This CDR3 spans 13 amino acids. The V and J ends lost 11 bases and 2 bases respectively, with 10 bases between them. The CDR3 DNA sequence: TGTGCCGCCGGGTATCCTGGGGCCAACGTCCTGACTTTC. This encodes CAAGYPGANVLTF.

The rearrangement uses TRBV2 and TRBJ1-2; weak D call: TRBD1 (6 bases). CDR1 and CDR2 (germline): SNHLY, FYNNEI. The V end lost 7 bases, the J end lost 3 bases, and 15 bases lay between the germline ends. There are 14 residues in the CDR3. Written as DNA, the CDR3 is TGTGCCAGCAAACTGGAAGGGGGGGACTATGGCTACACCTTC. This sequence encodes CASKLEGGDYGYTF.

This clone was seen a single time. This chain joins TRBV6-5 and TRBJ1-3, with no clear D. CDR1 MNHEY and CDR2 SVGAGI come from the germline V gene. V shed 5 bases and J shed 4 bases, with 15 bases lying between them. CDR3 size: 15 residues. This chain's CDR3 is CASSPGSLRGNTIYF. DNA for the CDR3: TGTGCCAGCAGTCCCGGGTCCCTCCGCGGAAACACCATATATTTT.

Concerning this clone: Within the sample, other DNA sequences also encode this same CDR3. The chain carries TRBV18 and TRBJ1-3; 9 positions match TRBD1. With 2 bases clipped from V and 4 bases from J, the junction kept 3 bases outside the gene matches. CDR1 and CDR2 from the germline V gene are KGHSH and LQKENI. The CDR3 runs 15 residues. Written as DNA, the CDR3 is TGTGCCAGCTCACCAGGACAGGGGAGCGGAAACACCATATATTTT. Translation gives CASSPGQGSGNTIYF. Using reference TRBV18 and TRBJ1-3 for the parts outside the CDR3, the full variable domain is NAGVMQNPRHLVRRRGQEARLRCSPMKGHSHVYWYRQLPEEGLKFMVYLQKENIIDESGMPKERFSAEFPKEGPSILRIQQVVRGDSAAYFCASSPGQGSGNTIYFGEGSWLTVV.

The J gene is TRBJ2-5, the V gene TRBV5-1; D is perhaps TRBD2 (6 bases). Germline V gene lookup returns CDR1 SGHRS and CDR2 YFSETQ. CDR3 length: 14 amino acids. The ends were cut back, 0 bases at V and 6 bases at J, with 12 bases in the middle. The CDR3 nucleotides read TGCGCCAGCAGCTTGGAGATCGGGGGTAAGACCCAGTACTTC. Its translation is CASSLEIGGKTQYF.

This chain uses TRBV5-1 with TRBJ1-1; D call uncertain. The V end lost 4 bases, the J end lost 0 bases, and 13 bases lay between the germline ends. CDR1 and CDR2 from the germline V gene are SGHRS and YFSETQ. The CDR3 sequence is 15 residues long. The CDR3: CASSALDGMNTEAFF. The CDR3 DNA reads TGCGCCAGCAGCGCTTTGGACGGGATGAACACTGAAGCTTTCTTT. Combining the CDR3 with reference TRBV5-1 and TRBJ1-1 gives the whole variable domain KAGVTQTPRYLIKTRGQQVTLSCSPISGHRSVSWYQQTPGQGLQFLFEYFSETQRNKGNFPGRFSGRQFSNSRSEMNVSTLELGDSALYLCASSALDGMNTEAFFGQGTRLTVV.